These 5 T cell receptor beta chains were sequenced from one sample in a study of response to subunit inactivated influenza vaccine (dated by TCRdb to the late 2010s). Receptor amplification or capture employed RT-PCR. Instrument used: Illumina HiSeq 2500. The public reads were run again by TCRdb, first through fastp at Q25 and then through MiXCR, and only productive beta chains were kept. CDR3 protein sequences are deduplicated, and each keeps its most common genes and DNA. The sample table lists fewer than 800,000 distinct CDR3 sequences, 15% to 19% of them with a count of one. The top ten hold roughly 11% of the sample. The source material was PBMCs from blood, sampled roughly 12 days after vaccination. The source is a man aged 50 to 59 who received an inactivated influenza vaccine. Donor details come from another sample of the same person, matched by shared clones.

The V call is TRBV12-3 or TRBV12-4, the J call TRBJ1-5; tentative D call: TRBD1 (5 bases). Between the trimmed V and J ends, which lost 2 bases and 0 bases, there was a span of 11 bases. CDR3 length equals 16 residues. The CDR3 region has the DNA TGTGCCAGCAGTTTACGGGACCCCTATAGCAATCAGCCCCAGCATTTT. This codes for CASSLRDPYSNQPQHF.

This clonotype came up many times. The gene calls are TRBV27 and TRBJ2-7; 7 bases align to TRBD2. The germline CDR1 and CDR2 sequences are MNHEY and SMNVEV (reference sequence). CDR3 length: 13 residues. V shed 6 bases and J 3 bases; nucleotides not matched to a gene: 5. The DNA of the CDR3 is TGTGCCAGCAGCCTGTCGGGGGGCTACGAGCAGTACTTC. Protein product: CASSLSGGYEQYF.

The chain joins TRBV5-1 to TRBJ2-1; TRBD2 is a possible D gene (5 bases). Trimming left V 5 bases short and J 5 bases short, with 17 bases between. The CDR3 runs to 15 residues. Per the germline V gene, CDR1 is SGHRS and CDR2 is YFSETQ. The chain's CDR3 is CASRVEGGLDNEQFF. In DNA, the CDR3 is TGCGCCAGCAGAGTCGAGGGTGGTCTGGACAATGAGCAGTTCTTC.

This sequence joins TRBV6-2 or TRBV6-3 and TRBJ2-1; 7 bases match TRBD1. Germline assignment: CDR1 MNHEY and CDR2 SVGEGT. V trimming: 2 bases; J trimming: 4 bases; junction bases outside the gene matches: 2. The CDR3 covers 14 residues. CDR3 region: CASSYQTGYNEQFF. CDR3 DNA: TGTGCCAGCAGTTACCAGACAGGGTACAATGAGCAGTTCTTC.

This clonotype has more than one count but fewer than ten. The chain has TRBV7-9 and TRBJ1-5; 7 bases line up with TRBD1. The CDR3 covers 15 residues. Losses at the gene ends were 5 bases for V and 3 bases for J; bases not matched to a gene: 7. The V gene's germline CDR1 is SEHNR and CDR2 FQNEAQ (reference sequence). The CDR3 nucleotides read TGTGCCAGCAGCCCAACCGGGACAGCCAATCAGCCCCAGCATTTT. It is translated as CASSPTGTANQPQHF.